Presented here are 5 T cell receptor beta chains from one specimen sequenced in a study of identifying expanded T cells in peripheral blood. Libraries were prepared by immunoSEQ multiplex PCR; TCRdb keeps only in-frame clonotypes and omits some of them. The sample has about 78,000 clones; roughly 81% are singletons. The specimen was blood. The receptors here all came from a person aged 18-70 years in good health.

The chain uses TRBV27 and TRBJ1-5; D gene unclear. V lost 5 bases, J lost 3 bases, and 11 bases lay in between. Per the germline V gene, CDR1 is MNHEY and CDR2 is SMNVEV (reference sequence). The length of the CDR3 is 14 residues. The CDR3 loop reads CASSQQGPNQPQHF. DNA of the CDR3: TGTGCCAGCAGTCAACAAGGGCCCAATCAGCCCCAGCATTTT.

The chain combines TRBV2 with TRBJ2-7, with D maybe TRBD1 (6 bases). Germline V lookup: CDR1 SNHLY, CDR2 FYNNEI. The ends were cut back, 7 bases at V and 6 bases at J, with 19 bases in the middle. The CDR3 runs to 14 residues. The CDR3 region has the DNA TGTGCCAGCACCAACCTGGACAGTCTGGGCGAGCAGTACTTC. It codes for CASTNLDSLGEQYF.

This chain joins TRBV6-5 and TRBJ1-1; D gene uncertain. Trimming removed 5 bases from V and 4 bases from J, with 14 bases in between. The CDR3 is 14 amino acids. Looked up from germline, CDR1 is MNHEY and CDR2 is SVGAGI. The DNA for the CDR3 is TGTGCCAGCAGTCCTCGGACCGGTCGCACTGAAGCTTTCTTT. Protein product: CASSPRTGRTEAFF.

This clone was observed many times. V is TRBV10-3 and J is TRBJ1-4, with a tentative D call TRBD1 (5 bases). This CDR3 has 17 amino acids. Trimming pared 0 bases from V and 0 bases from J, leaving 11 bases between. Looked up from germline, CDR1 is ENHRY and CDR2 is SYGVKD. This chain's CDR3 is CAISESWQGTTNEKLFF. CDR3 DNA: TGTGCCATCAGTGAGTCTTGGCAGGGAACAACTAATGAAAAACTGTTTTTT.

The V call is TRBV6-1, the J call TRBJ2-5; 9 nucleotides agree with TRBD1. V lost 3 bases, J lost 4 bases, and 9 bases stayed unmatched. Germline V gene data show CDR1 as MNHNS and CDR2 as SASEGT. The CDR3 contains 16 residues. DNA for the CDR3: TGTGCCAGCAGTGATACCGGGACAGGGACGGGAGAGACCCAGTACTTC. Translation gives CASSDTGTGTGETQYF.